These 9 T cell receptor beta chains share one sample of origin, sequenced in a study of blood T cell repertoires in COVID-19. Assay: immunoSEQ multiplex PCR; the TCRdb copy retains only in-frame clones and omits some. The sample lists under 80,000 clones; more than 75% were seen once. The sequenced material came from peripheral blood. The receptors originated from a human donor in a cohort sampled during active COVID-19.

J is TRBJ2-7 and V is TRBV10-3; D unclear. Germline CDR1 and CDR2: ENHRY and SYGVKD. Trimming shortened V by 0 bases and J by 7 bases, and 4 bases separated the two germline ends. This CDR3 is 11 amino acids long. The CDR3 sequence: CAISESREQYF. CDR3 in DNA: TGTGCCATCAGTGAGTCTCGGGAGCAGTACTTC.

The CDR3 DNA is TGTGCCAGTAGTACACAGCGGGAAAGGGGTAAAAACATTCAGTACTTC. Protein product: CASSTQRERGKNIQYF. V usage is TRBV19 and J usage is TRBJ2-4, with 7 positions matching TRBD2. Germline values: CDR1 LNHDA, CDR2 SQIVND (reference sequence). V was pared by 4 bases and J by 4 bases, with 10 bases of the junction left unmatched. This CDR3 contains 16 residues. Full variable domain (remainder filled in from reference TRBV19 and TRBJ2-4): DGGITQSPKYLFRKEGQNVTLSCEQNLNHDAMYWYRQDPGQGLRLIYYSQIVNDFQKGDIAEGYSVSREKKESFPLTVTSAQKNPTAFYLCASSTQRERGKNIQYFGAGTRLSVL.

This clone was picked up one time. The rearrangement uses TRBV6-5 and TRBJ1-5; possible D gene TRBD1, 6 bases. The CDR3 contains 14 residues. Germline CDR1 and CDR2: MNHEY and SVGAGI. The V end was cut by 5 bases, the J end by 0 bases, with 8 bases between. In nucleotides, the CDR3 is TGTGCCAGCAGTCCAGGGGATAGCAATCAGCCCCAGCATTTT. Its translation is CASSPGDSNQPQHF.

The rearrangement uses TRBV7-2 and TRBJ2-3; D may be TRBD2 (5 bases). The CDR3 runs 14 residues. V lost 0 bases, J lost 2 bases, and 6 bases lay in between. Germline-derived CDR1 and CDR2 are SGHTA and FQGNSA. The CDR3: CASSLAGATDTQYF. The CDR3 region has the DNA TGTGCCAGCAGCTTAGCGGGAGCCACAGATACGCAGTATTTT.

The chain couples TRBV6-2 or TRBV6-3 to TRBJ2-3, with D possibly being TRBD2 (6 bases). Per the germline V gene, CDR1 is MNHEY and CDR2 is SVGEGT. V lost 6 bases and J lost 7, with 11 bases in between. The CDR3 covers 12 residues. Here the CDR3 reads CASSRDFYTQYF. CDR3 DNA sequence: TGTGCCAGCAGCCGGGACTTTTATACGCAGTATTTT.

This chain joins TRBV5-1 and TRBJ1-1; D is ambiguous. The CDR3 is made up of 17 amino acids. Trimming pared 0 bases from V and 3 bases from J, leaving 18 bases between. Looked up from germline, CDR1 is SGHRS and CDR2 is YFSETQ. This CDR3 reads CASSLGGAAGQDTEAFF. The CDR3 DNA reads TGCGCCAGCAGCTTGGGGGGAGCAGCTGGGCAAGACACTGAAGCTTTCTTT.

The chain uses TRBV6-5 and TRBJ2-7; weak D call: TRBD1 (6 bases). Germline values: CDR1 MNHEY, CDR2 SVGAGI. CDR3 size: 13 residues. V lost 8 bases to trimming and J lost 3 bases, with 14 bases between them. CDR3 region: CASRRDTDYEQYF. CDR3 DNA sequence: TGTGCCAGCCGCAGGGACACCGACTACGAGCAGTACTTC.

CDR3 in DNA: TGTGCCAGCAGTCTACCCAGGGGGCAGCACACCGGGGAGCTGTTTTTT. It yields the protein CASSLPRGQHTGELFF. The rearrangement joins TRBV28 to TRBJ2-2; 8 bases match TRBD1. Germline trimming cut 5 bases from V and 3 bases from J; bases unmatched to any gene: 8. The CDR3 is 16 residues long. Germline loops: CDR1 MDHEN, CDR2 SYDVKM.

The V gene is TRBV5-1, the J gene TRBJ2-2; possible D gene TRBD2, 6 bases. CDR1 and CDR2 (germline): SGHRS, YFSETQ. V was pared by 5 bases and J by 4 bases, with 12 bases between. The CDR3 consists of 14 residues. The CDR3 bases are TGCGCCAGCAGTCTGTACGGGGGCACCGGGGAGCTGTTTTTT. It is translated as CASSLYGGTGELFF.